Presented here are 19 T cell receptor beta chains from one specimen sequenced in a study of CD8 T cells in ankylosing spondylitis. TCRdb re-called the 5' RACE reads with MiXCR, one entry per CDR3 protein. The sample yields some 130,000 distinct CDR3 sequences, approximately 10% seen once. Sequencing was done on a sample of blood, either unsorted or a sorted T cell fraction (not recorded which). The source of these receptors is a female donor with ankylosing spondylitis or in good health (not recorded which).

At least ten counts were recorded for this clonotype. This chain uses TRBV5-1 with TRBJ2-7, with 7 bases matching TRBD2. The V and J ends lost 0 bases and 2 bases, in that order; junction bases with no gene match: 2. This CDR3 is 14 amino acids long. From germline, CDR1 is SGHRS and CDR2 YFSETQ. The CDR3 region has the DNA TGCGCCAGCAGCTTGGGACTAGCTACCTACGAGCAGTACTTC. Translating gives CASSLGLATYEQYF.

Ten or more counts support this clonotype. This sequence joins TRBV5-1 and TRBJ1-1; D perhaps matches TRBD1 (6 bases). The CDR3 totals 15 residues. V lost 6 bases and J 0 bases, leaving 15 bases between the germline ends. Looked up from germline, CDR1 is SGHRS and CDR2 is YFSETQ. CDR3 loop: CASIPFTGLNTEAFF. As DNA, the CDR3 is TGCGCCAGCATCCCCTTTACAGGGCTGAACACTGAAGCTTTCTTT. Filled out from reference TRBV5-1 and TRBJ1-1, the complete variable domain reads KAGVTQTPRYLIKTRGQQVTLSCSPISGHRSVSWYQQTPGQGLQFLFEYFSETQRNKGNFPGRFSGRQFSNSRSEMNVSTLELGDSALYLCASIPFTGLNTEAFFGQGTRLTVV.

About this clonotype: This may come from a read error, since a much larger clone is one base off. The conserved final phenylalanine or tryptophan is absent from the CDR3, which likely points to a read error. The genes are TRBV28 and TRBJ1-2; tentative D call: TRBD1 (5 bases). Germline CDR1 MDHEN, CDR2 SYDVKM. The CDR3 sequence is 12 residues long. V dropped 4 bases and J dropped 8 bases, with 11 bases sitting between them. CDR3 protein: CASSSDGDGYTI. CDR3 nucleotide sequence: TGTGCCAGCAGTTCTGACGGGGACGGCTACACCATC.

This clonotype turned up a few times. The chain uses TRBV12-3 or TRBV12-4 and TRBJ2-1; tentatively, D is TRBD2 (5 bases). The V and J ends lost 6 bases and 3 bases respectively, with 9 bases between them. The CDR3 runs to 13 residues. This CDR3 reads CASRGSIYNEQFF. In DNA form, the CDR3 reads TGTGCCAGCAGGGGGAGTATCTACAATGAGCAGTTCTTC.

This clonotype was counted between two and nine times. CDR3 DNA: TGTGCCAGCAGCCGAAGGACTAGCGGGGCCTACAATGAGCAGTTCTTC. Translating gives CASSRRTSGAYNEQFF. J is TRBJ2-1 and V is TRBV3-1; TRBD2 aligns across 12 bases. The V segment lost 4 bases and the J segment 2 bases; nucleotides outside the gene matches: 3. The germline CDR1 and CDR2 sequences are LGHDT and YNNKEL (reference sequence). The CDR3 sequence is 16 residues long.

This clonotype was seen many times. The chain employs TRBV20-1 and TRBJ2-7; 9 nucleotides align to TRBD1. V was clipped by 4 bases and J by 3 bases; unmatched bases: 4. In germline, CDR1 is DFQATT, CDR2 SNEGSKA (reference sequence). This CDR3 is built from 13 residues. CDR3 nucleotides: TGCAGTGCTACAGGGACAGGGTTCTACGAGCAGTACTTC. This codes for CSATGTGFYEQYF.

At least ten counts were recorded for this clonotype. The chain couples TRBV11-2 to TRBJ2-7; D ambiguous. V lost 4 bases and J lost 3, with 13 bases in between. Germline CDR1 and CDR2: SGHAT and FQNNGV. CDR3 size: 14 residues. The CDR3 is CASSSRTLNYEQYF. The DNA for the CDR3 is TGTGCCAGCAGCTCGCGGACCCTTAACTACGAGCAGTACTTC.

The chain employs TRBV20-1 and TRBJ2-7; 7 nucleotides agree with TRBD1. Looked up from germline, CDR1 is DFQATT and CDR2 is SNEGSKA (reference sequence). V lost 2 bases and J lost 5; bases outside the gene matches: 9. The CDR3 is 14 amino acids. Here the CDR3 reads CSARPGQRANEQYF. CDR3 DNA: TGCAGTGCTAGACCGGGACAGAGGGCGAACGAGCAGTACTTC.

This clonotype showed up many times. V gene TRBV12-3 or TRBV12-4 combines with J gene TRBJ2-5, with 9 positions matching TRBD2. The CDR3 has 14 residues. V lost 5 bases and J lost 1; bases outside the gene matches: 2. DNA of the CDR3: TGTGCCAGCAGTAGCGGGGGGACCCAAGAGACCCAGTACTTC. The encoded protein is CASSSGGTQETQYF.

This clonotype was counted many times. The V call is TRBV28, the J call TRBJ1-1; D possibly corresponds to TRBD1 (6 bases). Trimming left V 7 bases short and J 0 bases short, with 12 bases between. The CDR3 totals 14 residues. Germline assignment: CDR1 MDHEN and CDR2 SYDVKM. In nucleotides, the CDR3 is TGTGCCAGCACTCTAGACAGGCTGAACACTGAAGCTTTCTTT. Translating gives CASTLDRLNTEAFF. Looking up the rest from reference TRBV28 and TRBJ1-1 gives the full variable domain: DVKVTQSSRYLVKRTGEKVFLECVQDMDHENMFWYRQDPGLGLRLIYFSYDVKMKEKGDIPEGYSVSREKKERFSLILESASTNQTSMYLCASTLDRLNTEAFFGQGTRLTVV.

Comments on this clonotype: This sequence may be a read error, since a much larger clone differs from it by one base. The genes are TRBV12-3 or TRBV12-4 and TRBJ2-5; D is possibly TRBD2 (6 bases). The CDR3 is 14 amino acids. In nucleotides, the CDR3 is TGTGCCAGCATCCGGACTAAGCCTGGAGAGGCCCAGTACTTC. This sequence encodes CASIRTKPGEAQYF.

This clonotype was seen ten or more times. The chain is built from TRBV3-1 and TRBJ1-1; D gene unclear. Germline CDR1 and CDR2: LGHDT and YNNKEL (reference sequence). The CDR3 is 14 residues long. V was shortened by 1 base and J by 4 bases, with 10 bases between the two germline ends. The CDR3 loop is CASSQGGFGTEAFF. Here the CDR3 DNA reads TGTGCCAGCAGCCAAGGAGGGTTTGGCACTGAAGCTTTCTTT.

About this clonotype itself: It may be a read error: a sequence one base away is much more abundant. The chain couples TRBV28 to TRBJ1-1; a weak D match, TRBD1 (5 bases). The CDR3 loop spans 13 amino acids. With 5 bases removed from V and 9 bases from J, the gap between germline ends came to 16 bases. Germline V gene data show CDR1 as MDHEN and CDR2 as SYDVKM. CDR3 sequence (DNA): TGTGCCAGCAGTATAAATAGTGACAGACAAGCTTTCTTT. Its protein product is CASSINSDRQAFF.

This clonotype was recorded at least ten times. This chain joins TRBV18 and TRBJ1-5; weak D call: TRBD1 (5 bases). The V end was cut by 8 bases, the J end by 5 bases, with 13 bases between. This CDR3 comprises 13 residues. Looked up from germline, CDR1 is KGHSH and CDR2 is LQKENI. The CDR3 reads CASQAGVDQPQHF. CDR3 DNA sequence: TGTGCCAGCCAAGCGGGGGTGGATCAGCCCCAGCATTTT.

The chain joins TRBV29-1 to TRBJ1-1; tentative D call: TRBD1 (5 bases). This CDR3 contains 13 residues. Looked up from germline, CDR1 is SQVTM and CDR2 is ANQGSEA. V was clipped by 6 bases and J by 1 base, with 12 bases between them. CDR3: CSVQGYWNTEAFF. The CDR3 region has the DNA TGCAGCGTCCAGGGTTATTGGAACACTGAAGCTTTCTTT.

This clonotype was picked up many times. The chain joins TRBV20-1 to TRBJ2-1; 8 bases fit TRBD2. Germline CDR1 DFQATT, CDR2 SNEGSKA (reference sequence). V dropped 6 bases and J dropped 0; count of bases not matched to a gene: 10. This CDR3 has 16 residues. CDR3 loop: CSAPVSGVSSYNEQFF. The CDR3 DNA reads as TGCAGTGCCCCAGTTAGCGGGGTAAGCTCCTACAATGAGCAGTTCTTC.

This clonotype was detected ten times or more. V is TRBV27 and J is TRBJ2-3; TRBD2 matches 8 bases. The CDR3 covers 13 residues. Germline CDR1 MNHEY, CDR2 SMNVEV (reference sequence). V lost 2 bases, J lost 5 bases, and 0 bases stayed unmatched. CDR3 region: CASSLAGGDTQYF. CDR3 bases: TGTGCCAGCAGTTTAGCGGGAGGAGATACGCAGTATTTT.

This clonotype was seen repeatedly, ten times or more. This chain connects TRBV28 to TRBJ1-6, with 7 bases fitting TRBD1. This CDR3 contains 17 residues. Germline V gene sequence: CDR1 MDHEN, CDR2 SYDVKM. The V segment lost 5 bases and the J segment 7 bases; nucleotides outside the gene matches: 14. The CDR3 coding sequence is TGTGCCAGCAGTCCGCGGACAGGTCTTTCACCCAATTCACCCCTCCACTTT. As protein: CASSPRTGLSPNSPLHF.

The rearrangement uses TRBV6-5 and TRBJ1-2; possibly TRBD1 for D (6 bases). Trimming removed 0 bases at V and 0 bases at J, with 11 bases between. Germline-derived CDR1 and CDR2 are MNHEY and SVGAGI. This CDR3 has 16 amino acids. In nucleotides, the CDR3 is TGTGCCAGCAGTTACTCCGGGGGGGCCACTAACTATGGCTACACCTTC. Protein product: CASSYSGGATNYGYTF.